The source of this TCR beta chain is a study of T cells after posttransplantation cyclophosphamide (dated by TCRdb to about 2016). For the study in its entirety: Using TRB sequencing, the study followed how the T cell repertoire rebuilt after myeloablative bone marrow transplantation with posttransplantation cyclophosphamide given as GVHD prophylaxis. Samples from some 40 PTCy-treated patients, along with samples from about 17 of their related bone marrow donors, underwent antigen receptor sequencing. Blood from all 35 or so PTCy patients with 1-year posttransplant specimens was subjected to TRB sequencing. In 3 patients, up to roughly 3 additional blood samples taken between 2 and 5.2 years after transplant also underwent TRB sequencing, as did pretransplant blood from a handful of patients. Because TRA and TRB clonality correlated tightly in 8 to 10 samples, the subsequent TCR analyses were limited to TRB only. Public TRB sequences were checked against a database of over 3,600 sequences associated with responses to pathogens, tumor antigens, self-antigens and alloantigens. The investigation overall reported the following: Across about 40 patients, TRB clonality was highly associated with recipient CMV seropositivity and CMV reactivation, and PTCy diversity was similar to diversity in CNI/methotrexate controls. The TRB repertoires of T cells infiltrating skin or the GI tract showed only limited overlap with the TRB repertoires found in blood. Donor-recipient similarity was low at 1-2 months but increased during the first year, and donor CD8+ memory clones often dominated later blood repertoires.

With regard to this clone: There is no known antigen for this receptor. Base-call qualities are not available, and no considerably larger clone is one nucleotide away.

V sheds 4 bases and J sheds 3 bases, leaving 9 bases between their ends. Taken from cysteine to phenylalanine, the CDR3 has 13 residues. Only CDR3 DNA is held: 39 bases, read in frame from base 1. The germline V gene gives CDR1 as SGHTA and CDR2 as FQGNSA. Genomic DNA was used for TRB sequencing, which was performed with the immunoSEQ assay at survey resolution or with the hsTCRB kit. Per the authors' processing: The immunoSEQ software handled initial read processing, and the LymphoSeq R package was used for repertoire analyses. Clonality was computed as 1 minus normalized Shannon entropy, and a Gini coefficient was also calculated for each TRB dataset. Phenotypes of unsorted samples were inferred by mapping TRB sequences from sorted subsets of the recipient or donor onto the same recipient's unsorted samples. What TCRdb holds here is the immuneACCESS table cut down to in-frame rearrangements. Part of the clones is not present; checked against another copy, under half of the missing clones reflect an unresolved V gene, and the others are unexplained. The V and J calls and clone size were taken over from that table, and D and trimming were inferred from the DNA. Across this sample there are more than 30,000 clones, with 80% to 95% seen only once. 0.2% to 0.3% of the sample is in the top ten clones.

Viable CD3+CD4+ or CD3+CD8+ cells that were CCR7+CD45RA+CD45RO-CD95-CD27+CD28+ were defined as naive T cells. Related bone marrow donors provided peripheral blood samples on the day of marrow donation. Mononuclear cells from peripheral blood and bone marrow were separated by Ficoll-Hypaque density centrifugation and then cryopreserved. CD4+ and CD8+ T cells, including naive and memory subsets, were sorted by FACS using a FACSAria II. This TCR came from a woman between 55 and 75 years old in good health, CMV-negative, and a related stem cell transplant donor. The sequence is built from TRBV7-2 and TRBJ2-5, with no reliable assignment of the D segment. The sequenced sample was naive CD4+ T cells sorted from PBMCs. The nucleotide sequence is given as TGTGCCAGCAGCTCGAGCGCGGAAGAGACCCAGTACTTC. Its product reads: CASSSSAEETQYF.